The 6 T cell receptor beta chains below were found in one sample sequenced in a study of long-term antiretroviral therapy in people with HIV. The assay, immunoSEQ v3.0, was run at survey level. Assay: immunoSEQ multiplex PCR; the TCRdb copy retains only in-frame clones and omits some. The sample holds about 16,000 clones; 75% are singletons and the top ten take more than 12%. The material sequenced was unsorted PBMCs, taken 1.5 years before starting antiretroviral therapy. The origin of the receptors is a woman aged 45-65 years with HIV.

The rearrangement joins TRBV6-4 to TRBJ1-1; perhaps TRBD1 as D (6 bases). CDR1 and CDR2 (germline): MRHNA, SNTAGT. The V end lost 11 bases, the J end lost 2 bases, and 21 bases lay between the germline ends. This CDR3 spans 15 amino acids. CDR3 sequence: CAGPGHPPPNTEAFF. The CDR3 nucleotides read TGTGCCGGCCCGGGACATCCGCCCCCCAACACTGAAGCTTTCTTT.

The CDR3 reads CASSLVQELDTQYF. CDR3 DNA: TGTGCCAGCAGCTTGGTTCAGGAATTGGATACGCAGTATTTT. The chain combines TRBV5-4 with TRBJ2-3, with unresolved D. Germline V CDR1 and CDR2: SGHNT, YYREEE (reference sequence). There are 14 residues in the CDR3. The V and J ends lost 0 bases and 6 bases respectively, with 11 bases between them. The complete variable domain, with remaining parts taken from reference TRBV5-4 and TRBJ2-3, reads ETGVTQSPTHLIKTRGQQVTLRCSSQSGHNTVSWYQQALGQGPQFIFQYYREEENGRGNFPPRFSGLQFPNYSSELNVNALELDDSALYLCASSLVQELDTQYFGPGTRLTVL.

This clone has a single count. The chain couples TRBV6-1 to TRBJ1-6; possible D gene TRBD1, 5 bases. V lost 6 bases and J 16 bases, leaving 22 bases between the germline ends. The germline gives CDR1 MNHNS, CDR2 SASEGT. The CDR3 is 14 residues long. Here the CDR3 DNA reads TGTGCCAGCAGGGGGTGGTTGAGGCAGGGAGGACTCCACTTT. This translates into CASRGWLRQGGLHF.

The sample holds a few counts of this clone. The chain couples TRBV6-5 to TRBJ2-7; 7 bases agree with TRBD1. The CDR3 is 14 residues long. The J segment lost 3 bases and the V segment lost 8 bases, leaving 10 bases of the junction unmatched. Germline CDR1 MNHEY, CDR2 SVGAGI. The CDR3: CASGKGQSVYEQYF. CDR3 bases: TGTGCCAGCGGGAAGGGACAGTCTGTCTACGAGCAGTACTTC.

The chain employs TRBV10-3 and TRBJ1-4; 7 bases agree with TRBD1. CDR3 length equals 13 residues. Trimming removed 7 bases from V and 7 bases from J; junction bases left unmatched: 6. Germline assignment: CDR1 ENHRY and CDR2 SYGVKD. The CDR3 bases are TGTGCCATCAACAGGGGTATCGGTGAAAAACTGTTTTTT. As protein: CAINRGIGEKLFF.

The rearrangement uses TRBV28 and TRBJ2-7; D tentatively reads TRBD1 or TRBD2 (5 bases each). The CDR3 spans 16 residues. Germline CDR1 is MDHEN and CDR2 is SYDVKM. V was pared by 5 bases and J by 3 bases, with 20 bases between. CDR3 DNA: TGTGCCAGCAGTCCCTCCGGGACCCTCCCCTTCTACGAGCAGTACTTC. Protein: CASSPSGTLPFYEQYF.